Presented here are 29 T cell receptor beta chains from one specimen sequenced in a study of blood T cell repertoires in COVID-19. Generated by immunoSEQ multiplex PCR, the TCRdb table keeps only in-frame clones and is missing some. The data show approximately 300,000 clones, 87% seen once. Sequenced sample: PBMCs or T cells enriched from blood (not recorded which). The receptor set was obtained from a woman aged 25 to 39 who had recovered from COVID-19.

This chain connects TRBV7-9 to TRBJ2-1; D might be TRBD2 (5 bases). CDR1 is SEHNR, CDR2 FQNEAQ, per germline (reference sequence). This CDR3 has 14 residues. V was pared by 2 bases and J by 7 bases, with 12 bases between. The CDR3 region has the DNA TGTGCCAGCAGCTTAAGTGTCGGGGTTAATGAGCAGTTCTTC. This gives the protein CASSLSVGVNEQFF. Variable domain in full (rest from reference TRBV7-9 and TRBJ2-1): DTGVSQNPRHKITKRGQNVTFRCDPISEHNRLYWYRQTLGQGPEFLTYFQNEAQLEKSRLLSDRFSAERPKGSFSTLEIQRTEQGDSAMYLCASSLSVGVNEQFFGPGTRLTVL.

This clone appeared once. This chain links TRBV5-6 with TRBJ2-5; no reliable D call. Germline values: CDR1 SGHDT, CDR2 YYEEEE. The CDR3 sequence is 13 residues long. V lost 0 bases and J lost 1, with 4 bases in between. CDR3 in DNA: TGTGCCAGCAGCTTGGGCAGCCAAGAGACCCAGTACTTC. Amino acid sequence: CASSLGSQETQYF.

This clone was seen more than once but under ten times. This chain connects TRBV7-9 to TRBJ1-2; D remains ambiguous. CDR3 size: 13 residues. V was shortened by 7 bases and J by 5 bases, with 14 bases between the two germline ends. CDR1 is SEHNR, CDR2 FQNEAQ, per germline (reference sequence). DNA of the CDR3: TGTGCCAGCACCGACGGGTATGGGTATGGCTACACCTTC. Amino acid sequence: CASTDGYGYGYTF.

This clone appeared once. This sample also contains other DNA sequences that code for the same CDR3. The rearrangement uses TRBV30 and TRBJ1-6; D is perhaps TRBD1 (6 bases). Trimming removed 0 bases at V and 7 bases at J, with 7 bases between. Germline V gives CDR1 GTSNPN, CDR2 SVGIG (reference sequence). The length of the CDR3 is 13 residues. CDR3 loop: CAWSVQGNSPLHF. CDR3 sequence (DNA): TGTGCCTGGAGTGTACAGGGAAATTCACCCCTCCACTTT.

The rearrangement links TRBV9 to TRBJ1-2; 8 positions agree with TRBD1. The V gene end was trimmed by 5 bases and the J gene end by 5 bases; junction bases not matched to a gene: 5. The CDR3 length is 13 residues. Germline V gene data show CDR1 as SGDLS and CDR2 as YYNGEE. CDR3 sequence: CASSTGGTYGYTF. In nucleotides, the CDR3 is TGTGCCAGCAGTACAGGGGGGACATATGGCTACACCTTC.

On this clone itself: The identical CDR3 is also encoded by other nucleotide sequences in the sample. V gene TRBV18 combines with J gene TRBJ1-1; TRBD1 agrees at 10 bases. The CDR3 contains 14 residues. The junction had 1 base not matched to a gene; V was cut back by 1 base and J by 5 bases. In germline, CDR1 is KGHSH, CDR2 LQKENI. CDR3 residues: CASSPLDRGTEAFF. The CDR3 DNA is TGTGCCAGCTCACCACTGGACAGGGGGACTGAAGCTTTCTTT.

This clone showed up just a few times. This rearrangement joins TRBV6-6 to TRBJ1-5, with D uncertain. Germline V gene lookup returns CDR1 MNHNY and CDR2 SVGAGI (reference sequence). V lost 7 bases to trimming and J lost 2 bases, with 15 bases between them. This CDR3 region has 15 residues. The CDR3 loop is CASTVAREGNQPQHF. The DNA of the CDR3 is TGTGCCAGCACCGTAGCGAGGGAGGGCAATCAGCCCCAGCATTTT.

As for this clone: At the DNA level, this CDR3 is encoded by other sequences in the same sample as well. The chain has TRBV9 and TRBJ2-2; 10 nucleotides agree with TRBD2. Germline V gene sequence: CDR1 SGDLS, CDR2 YYNGEE. There are 15 residues in the CDR3. Germline trimming cut 0 bases from V and 6 bases from J; bases unmatched to any gene: 2. CDR3 region: CASSVVSGGAGELFF. CDR3 DNA sequence: TGTGCCAGCAGCGTAGTGAGCGGGGGGGCCGGGGAGCTGTTTTTT.

The chain uses TRBV10-3 and TRBJ2-3; TRBD1 matches at 9 bases. Losses at the gene ends were 6 bases for V and 4 bases for J; bases not matched to a gene: 2. In germline, CDR1 is ENHRY, CDR2 SYGVKD. The CDR3 is made up of 13 amino acids. CDR3 in amino acids: CAIRGQGPDTQYF. CDR3 sequence (DNA): TGTGCCATCAGGGGACAGGGACCAGATACGCAGTATTTT.

This chain connects TRBV19 to TRBJ1-2; 8 nucleotides match TRBD1. This CDR3 region has 13 residues. Germline V CDR1 and CDR2: LNHDA, SQIVND (reference sequence). V shed 4 bases, J shed 8 bases, and the junction held 6 bases outside the gene matches. DNA for the CDR3: TGTGCCAGTAGTACTCGACAGGGGCAGGGCTACACCTTC. Its translation: CASSTRQGQGYTF.

This clone was seen only a few times. The chain has TRBV19 and TRBJ1-2; D gene ambiguous. Trimming took off 8 bases at V and 4 bases at J, with 8 bases between the two ends. The germline gives CDR1 LNHDA, CDR2 SQIVND (reference sequence). This CDR3 contains 11 residues. The CDR3 reads CASFGVYGYTF. CDR3 coding DNA: TGTGCCAGTTTCGGGGTCTATGGCTACACCTTC.

V and J are TRBV2 and TRBJ2-1; D is uncertain. CDR3 length equals 12 residues. Germline CDR1 SNHLY, CDR2 FYNNEI. With 2 bases removed from V and 8 bases from J, the gap between germline ends came to 7 bases. CDR3 region: CASSESRDEQFF. In DNA form, the CDR3 reads TGTGCCAGCAGTGAATCACGGGATGAGCAGTTCTTC.

V and J are TRBV30 and TRBJ2-3; 7 nucleotides agree with TRBD2. V was pared by 2 bases and J by 3 bases, with 11 bases of the junction left unmatched. This CDR3 is built from 16 residues. CDR1 is GTSNPN and CDR2 is SVGIG in the germline V gene (reference sequence). CDR3 coding DNA: TGTGCCTGGAGTTCGCTGGGGTGGGGAGGGACAGATACGCAGTATTTT. This sequence encodes CAWSSLGWGGTDTQYF.

This chain connects TRBV5-1 to TRBJ2-5; D not certain. Germline CDR1 and CDR2: SGHRS and YFSETQ. The CDR3 has 14 amino acids. V was cut by 0 bases and J by 4 bases, with 10 bases left in between. CDR3 sequence reads: CASSLGRNLETQYF. As DNA, the CDR3 is TGCGCCAGCAGCTTGGGCAGAAACCTAGAGACCCAGTACTTC.

The chain carries TRBV7-8 and TRBJ1-1, with D uncertain. Germline assignment: CDR1 SGHVS and CDR2 FQNEAQ. The CDR3 loop spans 17 amino acids. Deletions cut 5 bases from V and 1 base from J, with 20 bases between. The CDR3, as DNA: TGTGCCAGCAGCAAAAATCAGGCGCCTCGTGGGAACACTGAAGCTTTCTTT. Protein: CASSKNQAPRGNTEAFF.

The rearrangement uses TRBV7-9 and TRBJ1-1; possible D gene TRBD1, 6 bases. Germline V gene sequence: CDR1 SEHNR, CDR2 FQNEAQ (reference sequence). V shed 3 bases and J shed 3 bases, with 11 bases lying between them. The CDR3 contains 14 residues. DNA for the CDR3: TGTGCCAGCAGCTTTGGGGGCGCGGACACTGAAGCTTTCTTT. Translation gives CASSFGGADTEAFF. Variable domain in full (rest from reference TRBV7-9 and TRBJ1-1): DTGVSQNPRHKITKRGQNVTFRCDPISEHNRLYWYRQTLGQGPEFLTYFQNEAQLEKSRLLSDRFSAERPKGSFSTLEIQRTEQGDSAMYLCASSFGGADTEAFFGQGTRLTVV.

This chain uses TRBV25-1 with TRBJ2-3, with TRBD2 matching 13 bases. Germline V gene lookup returns CDR1 MGHDK and CDR2 SYGVNS. V was clipped by 6 bases and J by 6 bases; unmatched bases: 3. The CDR3 sequence is 14 residues long. The CDR3 is CASSTSGGADTQYF. The CDR3 bases are TGTGCCAGCAGCACTAGCGGGGGGGCGGATACGCAGTATTTT.

V gene TRBV11-2 combines with J gene TRBJ2-3; weak D call: TRBD1 (6 bases). The germline V and J ends were trimmed by 1 base and 3 bases, with 14 bases remaining between them. The CDR3 runs 16 residues. Germline-derived CDR1 and CDR2 are SGHAT and FQNNGV. Here the CDR3 DNA reads TGTGCCAGCAGCTTAGTTTGGACAGCGCGGACAGATACGCAGTATTTT. Its translation is CASSLVWTARTDTQYF.

This chain uses TRBV3-1 (or the pseudogene TRBV3-2) with TRBJ1-5; D not certain. Germline-derived CDR1 and CDR2 are LGHDT and YNNKEL (reference sequence). The CDR3 loop spans 16 amino acids. V dropped 0 bases and J dropped 0 bases, with 9 bases sitting between them. The CDR3 nucleotides are TGTGCCAGCAGCCAAGATTCGGGAGATAGCAATCAGCCCCAGCATTTT. As protein: CASSQDSGDSNQPQHF.

The V and J genes are TRBV3-1 (or the pseudogene TRBV3-2) and TRBJ1-2; 8 bases line up with TRBD1. The germline gives CDR1 LGHDT, CDR2 YNNKEL (reference sequence). J was trimmed by 5 bases and V by 3 bases; bases with no gene match: 5. CDR3 length equals 14 residues. The DNA of the CDR3 is TGTGCCAGCAGCCAGGAACAGGGGGTATATGGCTACACCTTC. It yields the protein CASSQEQGVYGYTF.

The V call is TRBV30, the J call TRBJ1-1; D remains unclear. The CDR3 length is 8 residues. Germline assignment: CDR1 GTSNPN and CDR2 SVGIG (reference sequence). In DNA, the CDR3 is TGTGCACGGTCCGAAGCTTTCTTT. Its protein product is CARSEAFF. Supplemented by reference TRBV30 and TRBJ1-1, the full variable domain reads SQTIHQWPATLVQPVGSPLSLECTVEGTSNPNLYWYRQAAGRGLQLLFYSVGIGQISSEVPQNLSASRPQDRQFILSSKKLLLSDSGFYLCARSEAFFGQGTRLTVV.

The V gene is TRBV4-2, the J gene TRBJ2-3; 7 positions agree with TRBD2. The CDR3 covers 14 residues. Germline trimming cut 0 bases from V and 6 bases from J; bases unmatched to any gene: 3. Germline V gene data show CDR1 as LGHNA and CDR2 as YNFKEQ. CDR3 sequence reads: CASSQDLGGDTQYF. Written as DNA, the CDR3 is TGTGCCAGCAGCCAAGATTTGGGGGGGGATACGCAGTATTTT.

The gene calls are TRBV7-9 and TRBJ1-2; maybe TRBD1 (5 bases). Germline CDR1 reads SEHNR; CDR2 reads FQNEAQ (reference sequence). V was clipped by 1 base and J by 0 bases, with 12 bases between them. CDR3 length equals 16 residues. CDR3 nucleotide sequence: TGTGCCAGCAGCTTAGTCGGGGGGGAGGCTAACTATGGCTACACCTTC. Amino acids: CASSLVGGEANYGYTF.

V is TRBV9 and J is TRBJ1-2; TRBD1 is a possible D gene (6 bases). Per the germline V gene, CDR1 is SGDLS and CDR2 is YYNGEE. The CDR3 runs 15 residues. Trimming took 4 bases from V and 4 from J, leaving 17 bases between them. The CDR3 nucleotides read TGTGCCAGCAGCACGGGGGGCGCAACGGTCTATGGCTACACCTTC. Its protein is CASSTGGATVYGYTF.

The chain employs TRBV19 and TRBJ1-1; 8 positions match TRBD1. Germline trimming cut 3 bases from V and 11 bases from J; bases unmatched to any gene: 5. The CDR3 spans 12 residues. Germline V gene sequence: CDR1 LNHDA, CDR2 SQIVND (reference sequence). The CDR3 loop reads CASSIRQGWAFF. The CDR3 nucleotides read TGTGCCAGTAGTATCCGACAGGGGTGGGCTTTCTTT.

This clone was seen once. This chain connects TRBV19 to TRBJ1-1, with 9 positions matching TRBD1. This CDR3 region has 16 residues. CDR1 and CDR2 (germline): LNHDA, SQIVND (reference sequence). The J segment lost 1 base and the V segment lost 6 bases, leaving 9 bases of the junction unmatched. The CDR3 sequence is CASRKTGGVRNTEAFF. The CDR3 region has the DNA TGTGCCAGTAGGAAAACAGGGGGCGTAAGGAACACTGAAGCTTTCTTT.

The rearrangement links TRBV6-5 to TRBJ1-2, with 8 nucleotides matching TRBD1. V was pared by 6 bases and J by 7 bases, with 13 bases of the junction left unmatched. This CDR3 has 15 residues. CDR1 and CDR2 (germline): MNHEY, SVGAGI. CDR3 nucleotides: TGTGCCAGCAGCCGGACAGGGTCTCATCTCTCTGGCTACACCTTC. Its protein product is CASSRTGSHLSGYTF.

Note on this clone: Other DNA sequences in the sample encode the same CDR3. J is TRBJ1-1 and V is TRBV6-2 or TRBV6-3, with D perhaps TRBD1 (6 bases). The CDR3 consists of 11 residues. Germline V gives CDR1 MNHEY, CDR2 SVGEGT. With 6 bases removed from V and 6 bases from J, the gap between germline ends came to 8 bases. DNA for the CDR3: TGTGCCAGCAGCCAGGGGTCTGAAGCTTTCTTT. This translates into CASSQGSEAFF.

The CDR3, as DNA: TGTGCCAGCAGTGAAGGCAGCTCCTACGAGCAGTACTTC. Encoded protein: CASSEGSSYEQYF. The chain combines TRBV6-1 with TRBJ2-7; D is ambiguous. V lost 1 base to trimming and J lost 0 bases, with 4 bases between them. The CDR3 spans 13 residues. Germline CDR1 is MNHNS and CDR2 is SASEGT.